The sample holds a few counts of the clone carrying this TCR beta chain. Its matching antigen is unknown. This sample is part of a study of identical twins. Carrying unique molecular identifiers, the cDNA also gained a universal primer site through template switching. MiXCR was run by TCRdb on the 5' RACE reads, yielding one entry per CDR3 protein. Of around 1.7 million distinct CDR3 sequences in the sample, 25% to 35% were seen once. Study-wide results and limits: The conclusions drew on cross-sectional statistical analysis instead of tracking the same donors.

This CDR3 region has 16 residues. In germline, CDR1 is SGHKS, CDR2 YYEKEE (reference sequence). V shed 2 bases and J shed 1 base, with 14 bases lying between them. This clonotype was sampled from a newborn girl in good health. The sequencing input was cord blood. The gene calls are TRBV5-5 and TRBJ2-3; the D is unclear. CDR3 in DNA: TGTGCCAGCAGCTTCGCCCCCACTCAGGGCACAGATACGCAGTATTTT. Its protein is CASSFAPTQGTDTQYF.